This T cell receptor (beta chain) was identified in a study of Ad26.COV2.S vaccination and SARS-CoV-2 variants. Study-level information: Once or twice, 56 days apart, Ad26.COV2.S was delivered intramuscularly. Study outcomes and limitations: Vaccinees displayed broader spike-specific TCR repertoires than placebo recipients.

Germline V gene lookup returns CDR1 SNHLY and CDR2 FYNNEI. V was trimmed by 5 bases and J by 6 bases, leaving 14 bases between them. The CDR3 extends over 14 amino acids. A note on this clone: Its cognate antigen is unknown.

Sequencing was performed with immunoSEQ multiplex PCR; in TCRdb, only in-frame clones are kept and a portion is missing. This sample carries hundreds of thousands of clones, roughly 90% of them seen once, and the ten largest clones take about 1.5%. Stated treatment: about 20 received Ad26.COV2.S at low or high dose, single or two shots; several received placebo; per-sample allocation not given. Day 63 after the first injection of vaccine or placebo was the sampling time. The sequence came from a person between 18 and 60 years old who received the Ad26.COV2.S COVID-19 vaccine or a placebo. V gene TRBV2 combines with J gene TRBJ1-5; perhaps TRBD1 as D (5 bases). The specimen comprised peripheral blood, sampled in a trial of Ad26.COV2.S vaccine versus placebo. CDR3 sequence (DNA): TGTGCCAGCAGTCCTACTTGGGGGAGTCAGCCCCAGCATTTT. Protein sequence: CASSPTWGSQPQHF.